These T cell receptor beta chains were read from a single sample in a study of shared clonotypes between healthy human individuals. Clones were read by immunoSEQ multiplex PCR, and TCRdb kept only the in-frame ones, dropping some. Here the sample spans more than 2 million clones, approximately 94% being singletons. The source material was naive CD8+ T cells sorted from blood. Source of these receptors: a man between 18 and 29 years old in good health. Each CDR3 is given with its conserved first and last residue.

j_call | v_call | cdr3_aa
TRBJ1-4 | TRBV20-1 | CSAREITKLFF
TRBJ1-1 | TRBV4-2 | CASSQGGEAFF
TRBJ1-6 | TRBV4-3 | CASSPNPAGPNSPLHF
TRBJ1-1 | TRBV10-3 | CAISESTAAEAFF
TRBJ1-1 | TRBV7-6 | CASSLEANTEAFF
TRBJ2-7 | TRBV4-1 | CASSQELSMMNSYEQYF
TRBJ2-1 | TRBV9 | CASSGGGGPHNEQFF
TRBJ1-3 | TRBV7-9 | CASSHPTEAYSYSGNTIYF
TRBJ1-1 | TRBV6-1 | CASSERALEAFF
TRBJ1-4 | TRBV11-2 | CASSLLAGFEEKLFF
TRBJ2-7 | TRBV11-2 | CASRGLTEQYF
TRBJ2-7 | TRBV21-1 | CASSKPYEQYF
TRBJ1-3 | TRBV5-1 | CASSLGDSSSGNTIYF
TRBJ2-5 | TRBV27 | CASSSRGSGRVETQYF